The 12 T cell receptor beta chains below all came from one sample that was sequenced in a study of read filtering for tumor transcriptome and immune sequencing. From roughly 400 ng of RNA, a library with molecular barcoded alpha/delta and beta/gamma adaptors was made. TCRdb re-called the reads through MiXCR, storing one row per CDR3 protein. The sample holds about 37,000 distinct CDR3 sequences; 12% are singletons and the top ten take around 34%. The sequenced sample was a population of CD138-negative cells sorted from bone marrow. All receptors come from a donor at least 40 years old with multiple myeloma.

This clonotype showed up many times. The gene calls are TRBV20-1 and TRBJ2-5; D possibly corresponds to TRBD1 (6 bases). This CDR3 is 15 amino acids long. V lost 0 bases to trimming and J lost 2 bases, with 13 bases between them. Per germline, CDR1 DFQATT and CDR2 SNEGSKA (reference sequence). The CDR3 bases are TGCAGTGCTAGAGATCCTAGGGGGTCTCAAGAGACCCAGTACTTC. Translation: CSARDPRGSQETQYF.

In regard to this clonotype: A far larger clone is off by one base, so a read error is likely. The CDR3, as DNA: TGTGCCAGCAGCTTGGCGGGGGGTCCCCTAAGGGAGGATACGCAGTATTTT. This gives the protein CASSLAGGPLREDTQYF. The chain couples TRBV7-2 to TRBJ1-4, with 8 positions matching TRBD2. The closer fit of TRBJ2-3 to the DNA end suggests the J call may be wrong. This CDR3 is 17 amino acids long. The germline V gene has CDR1 SGHTA and CDR2 FQGNSA.

This clonotype has at least ten counts. V usage is TRBV7-8 and J usage is TRBJ1-1; 7 nucleotides agree with TRBD1. V was clipped by 5 bases and J by 1 base; unmatched bases: 16. Germline lookup yields CDR1 SGHVS and CDR2 FQNEAQ. The CDR3 covers 18 residues. CDR3 DNA: TGTGCCAGCAGCCTAAGTCCGCAACAACAGGGGCAGAACACTGAAGCTTTCTTT. It translates to CASSLSPQQQGQNTEAFF.

This clonotype was counted ten times or more. The V call is TRBV7-9, the J call TRBJ2-2; D gene uncertain. The germline V gene has CDR1 SEHNR and CDR2 FQNEAQ (reference sequence). With 5 bases removed from V and 1 base from J, the gap between germline ends came to 11 bases. The CDR3 covers 15 residues. The CDR3 protein is CASSPTWENTGELFF. The DNA for the CDR3 is TGTGCCAGCAGCCCGACCTGGGAGAACACCGGGGAGCTGTTTTTT. The full variable domain, with the rest looked up from reference TRBV7-9 and TRBJ2-2, is DTGVSQNPRHKITKRGQNVTFRCDPISEHNRLYWYRQTLGQGPEFLTYFQNEAQLEKSRLLSDRFSAERPKGSFSTLEIQRTEQGDSAMYLCASSPTWENTGELFFGEGSRLTVL.

The J gene is TRBJ2-3, the V gene TRBV20-1; TRBD1 might be the D (5 bases). With the DNA end fitting TRBJ1-5 better, the J assignment may be wrong. In germline, CDR1 is DFQATT, CDR2 SNEGSKA (reference sequence). CDR3 length equals 15 residues. The CDR3 bases are TGCAGTGCTGACGGGGGACTTTCTAGCACAGATACGCAGCATTTT. This encodes CSADGGLSSTDTQHF.

This clonotype has ten or more counts. This chain joins TRBV20-1 and TRBJ2-3, with D hard to call. Germline V lookup: CDR1 DFQATT, CDR2 SNEGSKA (reference sequence). The CDR3 sequence is 12 residues long. V was shortened by 6 bases and J by 1 base, with 8 bases between the two germline ends. CDR3: CSARVRTDTQYF. The CDR3 DNA reads TGCAGTGCAAGGGTCCGCACAGATACGCAGTATTTT.

This clonotype was detected a few times. The chain links TRBV20-1 to TRBJ2-3; perhaps TRBD1 as D (5 bases). The CDR3 is 15 residues long. Germline-derived CDR1 and CDR2 are DFQATT and SNEGSKA (reference sequence). Trimming cost V 4 bases and J 1 base, with 15 bases left between them. CDR3 protein: CSATTPQAGTDTQYF. In nucleotides, the CDR3 is TGCAGTGCTACCACCCCACAGGCTGGCACAGATACGCAGTATTTT.

At least ten counts were recorded for this clonotype. The J gene is TRBJ2-7, the V gene TRBV28; 7 nucleotides match TRBD1. The V gene's germline CDR1 is MDHEN and CDR2 SYDVKM. This CDR3 region has 15 residues. Trimming cost V 8 bases and J 2 bases; bases outside gene matches: 12. Here the CDR3 reads CASQNQGVGAYEQYF. CDR3 sequence (DNA): TGTGCCAGCCAGAACCAGGGGGTCGGGGCCTACGAGCAGTACTTC. The variable domain in full, completed from reference TRBV28 and TRBJ2-7, reads DVKVTQSSRYLVKRTGEKVFLECVQDMDHENMFWYRQDPGLGLRLIYFSYDVKMKEKGDIPEGYSVSREKKERFSLILESASTNQTSMYLCASQNQGVGAYEQYFGPGTRLTVT.

The J gene is TRBJ2-1, the V gene TRBV28, with D possibly being TRBD2 (7 bases). V lost 6 bases, J lost 9 bases, and 15 bases lay in between. This CDR3 region has 13 residues. Germline V gene lookup returns CDR1 MDHEN and CDR2 SYDVKM. Here the CDR3 reads CASSRGGGGEQFF. CDR3 in DNA: TGTGCCAGCAGCCGAGGGGGGGGCGGTGAGCAGTTCTTC.

This clonotype came up a few times. A much larger clonotype is one base distant, so this may be a read error. No conserved phenylalanine or tryptophan ends this CDR3, so it is likely a read error. J is TRBJ2-2 and V is TRBV7-9; D is unresolved. CDR1 and CDR2 from the germline V gene are SEHNR and FQNEAQ (reference sequence). The CDR3 totals 12 residues. Trimming pared 5 bases from V and 4 bases from J, leaving 5 bases between. This CDR3 is CASSRTTGELFS. Here the CDR3 DNA reads TGTGCCAGCAGCCGGACCACCGGGGAGCTGTTTTCT.

This clonotype appeared many times. The chain carries TRBV5-1 and TRBJ2-3; D perhaps matches TRBD2 (5 bases). CDR1 and CDR2 (germline): SGHRS, YFSETQ. The CDR3 has 15 residues. V was shortened by 1 base and J by 6 bases, with 15 bases between the two germline ends. The CDR3 nucleotides are TGCGCCAGCAGCTTGCAGAGCGGCCCCAGTGATACGCAGTATTTT. Protein: CASSLQSGPSDTQYF.

At least ten counts were recorded for this clonotype. This chain joins TRBV7-9 and TRBJ2-3; 14 bases match TRBD2. V lost 5 bases to trimming and J lost 9 bases; unmatched junction nucleotides: 4. This CDR3 comprises 14 residues. In germline, CDR1 is SEHNR, CDR2 FQNEAQ (reference sequence). The CDR3 nucleotides read TGTGCCAGCAGCACCCGGACTAGCGGGGGGACGCAGTATTTT. Translation gives CASSTRTSGGTQYF.